The 7 T cell receptor beta chains presented below share a single source sample, sequenced in a study of blood T cell repertoires in COVID-19. This table comes from immunoSEQ multiplex PCR, and its TCRdb copy is limited to in-frame clones, with some not included. The data show 250,000 to 350,000 clones, about 89% seen once. The sequencing sample was made of peripheral blood. The receptors shown here come from a woman aged 40-49 years who had recovered from COVID-19.

This chain joins TRBV19 and TRBJ2-1, with 13 bases matching TRBD2. Germline values: CDR1 LNHDA, CDR2 SQIVND (reference sequence). The CDR3 is made up of 20 amino acids. With 5 bases clipped from V and 0 bases from J, the junction kept 13 bases outside the gene matches. CDR3 DNA sequence: TGTGCCAGTAGTCCCCGTCCGGGGACTAGCGGGACAAACTCCTACAATGAGCAGTTCTTC. Its protein product is CASSPRPGTSGTNSYNEQFF.

The genes are TRBV2 and TRBJ1-1; D ambiguous. This CDR3 has 14 amino acids. The V gene lost 5 bases and the J gene lost 4 bases, with 14 bases spanning the gap. CDR1 is SNHLY, CDR2 FYNNEI, per germline. The CDR3 is CASSPEREGTEAFF. CDR3 DNA sequence: TGTGCCAGCAGTCCAGAGAGGGAGGGCACTGAAGCTTTCTTT.

The chain uses TRBV5-1 and TRBJ1-6, with TRBD1 as a possible D gene (6 bases). The V gene's germline CDR1 is SGHRS and CDR2 YFSETQ. The CDR3 length is 14 residues. V was clipped by 0 bases and J by 7 bases, with 8 bases between them. The CDR3 DNA follows: TGCGCCAGCAGCTTGGCAGGGACAAATTCACCCCTCCACTTT. This codes for CASSLAGTNSPLHF.

V gene TRBV7-2 combines with J gene TRBJ2-7; TRBD2 matches at 9 bases. CDR3 length: 15 amino acids. The V and J ends lost 4 bases and 3 bases, in that order; junction bases with no gene match: 7. Per germline, CDR1 SGHTA and CDR2 FQGNSA. The CDR3 nucleotides are TGTGCCAGCAGCTCTAGCGCGACTAGCGGCTACGAGCAGTACTTC. It yields the protein CASSSSATSGYEQYF.

This chain uses TRBV30 with TRBJ2-2; D is unclear. V lost 3 bases and J lost 3, with 8 bases in between. The length of the CDR3 is 13 residues. The germline V gene encodes CDR1 GTSNPN and CDR2 SVGIG (reference sequence). Here the CDR3 DNA reads TGTGCCTGGAGCCTACGTTACACCGGGGAGCTGTTTTTT. It codes for CAWSLRYTGELFF.

V is TRBV6-5 and J is TRBJ1-5, with TRBD1 matching over 10 bases. Germline lookup yields CDR1 MNHEY and CDR2 SVGAGI. The V segment lost 5 bases and the J segment 0 bases; nucleotides outside the gene matches: 1. This CDR3 region has 15 residues. This CDR3 reads CASSRQGASNQPQHF. DNA of the CDR3: TGTGCCAGCAGTAGACAGGGGGCTAGCAATCAGCCCCAGCATTTT.

The gene calls are TRBV27 and TRBJ1-6; D gene ambiguous. Germline V CDR1 and CDR2: MNHEY, SMNVEV (reference sequence). Trimming took off 5 bases at V and 7 bases at J, with 6 bases between the two ends. The CDR3 extends over 12 amino acids. The CDR3 loop reads CASSVRNSPLHF. CDR3 nucleotide sequence: TGTGCCAGCAGTGTCAGGAATTCACCCCTCCACTTT.